This TCR beta chain was profiled in a study of patients and donors after allogeneic stem cell transplantation. TCRdb reprocessed the RT-PCR reads via MiXCR and lists one record per CDR3 protein. The profile covers approximately 7,600 distinct CDR3 sequences, with 11% appearing a single time and more than 50% taken by the ten largest. This clonotype was recorded at least ten times. This CDR3 comprises 13 residues. V lost 5 bases to trimming and J lost 4 bases, with 11 bases between them. Per the germline V gene, CDR1 is SGHTA and CDR2 is FQGTGA. The chain employs TRBV7-3 and TRBJ1-2, with D unresolved. The sequenced sample consisted of blood, either unsorted or a sorted T cell fraction (not recorded which). The clonotype originates from a human donor who was either an allogeneic HSCT recipient or a stem cell or donor lymphocyte infusion donor (not recorded which). It is not recorded whose cells these are; they may come from a transplant donor. The CDR3 spells CASSPGEGYGYTF. The CDR3 DNA reads TGTGCCAGCAGCCCCGGGGAAGGCTATGGCTACACCTTC.